This T cell receptor beta chain emerged from a study of blood T cell repertoires in COVID-19 (dated by TCRdb to the early 2020s). Context from the whole study: Samples from collaborators originated in the United States, Italy and Spain and spanned both the acute and convalescent phases of COVID-19. The material from the prospective study consisted of cDNA or gDNA derived from T cells, B-cell-depleted T cells, or PBMCs. Deeply sampled blood TCRbeta repertoires from subjects exposed to, actively infected with, or recovered from COVID-19 were included in the dataset. A freely available public database, intended as a resource for researchers studying the immune response to SARS-CoV-2, is where the repertoires were released. The samples were drawn from the first 160 participants of the ongoing ImmuneRACE study and from under 1,500 subjects provided by 6 global collaborators. Sample metadata almost always included a de-identified subject ID, COVID-19 status, age in years and sex. Where available, HLA class I and class II types were obtained from metadata supplied by the sample provider rather than from assay-based typing.

Whole blood was collected in K2EDTA tubes by collaborating institutions according to the institutions' own protocols. For TCRbeta analysis, collaborators shipped samples as frozen whole blood, isolated PBMCs, or DNA extracted from either of those sample types. CDR1 LNHDA and CDR2 SQIVND were looked up in the germline V gene (reference sequence). The CDR3 spans 14 residues, from the cysteine through the phenylalanine. The sequence is cut down to CDR3 DNA, 42 bases in frame from base 1. The junction shows trimming of 5 bases on V and 8 bases on J, plus 13 bases between the germline ends. TCRbeta CDR3 regions were amplified from genomic DNA by means of the immunoSEQ Assay, a bias-controlled multiplex PCR. In the authors' own workflow: Within the assay, amplification of reference gene primers was used to estimate how many nucleated cells each sample contained. Sequence reads were collapsed and filtered to measure the absolute abundance of every unique TCRbeta CDR3 rearrangement. For each sample, productive Simpson clonality was calculated as the square root of Simpson's diversity index across productive rearrangements. TCRdb took this table from immuneACCESS and kept in-frame rearrangements with V and J called. Such tables lack part of the clones; where checked against another copy, unresolved V genes explain under half of the gap, and the rest is unexplained. That table gives V, J and clone size, and the DNA gave D and trimming. The table for this sample lists about 91,000 clones; 88% of them were counted only once. The ten largest clones add up to roughly 8.1% of the sample.

As concerns this clone: Its antigen has not been determined. Base qualities are not recorded, but no much larger clone differs from it by a single base.

Broad study findings and their caveats: How much clinical and demographic metadata was included differed by source and by participant, and the metadata was provided uncurated.

The chain uses TRBV19 and TRBJ1-6; possibly the D gene is TRBD1, per 6 matching bases. This receptor was taken from a woman aged 70 to 79 with acute or convalescent COVID-19. Sample: peripheral blood. The DNA reads TGTGCCAGTAGTCTGGACAGCTTCGATTCACCCCTCCACTTT. Its product reads: CASSLDSFDSPLHF.